The sequence of this T cell receptor (beta chain) was determined in a study of T cell responses to AZD1222 COVID-19 vaccine. Study-level background: Analysis merged second doses at about 4 or about 12 weeks. Findings and limits, study-wide: All repertoire sampling was performed exclusively after the peak T cell response.

Comments on this clone: Antigen unknown.

Profiling relied on immunoSEQ multiplex PCR, and the TCRdb table lists in-frame clones only, not all of them. The table lists about 99,000 clones, roughly 90% of them singletons. This CDR3 contains 14 residues. The J segment lost 6 bases and the V segment lost 1 base, leaving 5 bases of the junction unmatched. Germline CDR1 and CDR2: SGHTA and FQGNSA. This specimen consisted of peripheral blood, obtained on day 0 of AZD1222 vaccination. The V gene is TRBV7-2, the J gene TRBJ2-7; 8 nucleotides line up with TRBD1. This clonotype was sampled from an adult in good health. The CDR3 region has the DNA TGTGCCAGCAGCTTAGGCGGACAGGGCATCGAGCAGTACTTC. It yields the protein CASSLGGQGIEQYF.